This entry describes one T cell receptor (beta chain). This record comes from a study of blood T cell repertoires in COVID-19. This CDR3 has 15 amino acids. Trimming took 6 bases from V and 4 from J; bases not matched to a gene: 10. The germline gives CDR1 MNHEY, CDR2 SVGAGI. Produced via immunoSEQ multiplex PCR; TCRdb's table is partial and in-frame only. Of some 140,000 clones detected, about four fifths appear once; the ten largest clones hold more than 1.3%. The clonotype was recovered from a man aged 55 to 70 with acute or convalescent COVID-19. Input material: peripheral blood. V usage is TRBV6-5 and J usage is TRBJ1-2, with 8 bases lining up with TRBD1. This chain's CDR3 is CASSVGGQAGYGYTF. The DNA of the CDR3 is TGTGCCAGCAGCGTAGGGGGACAGGCCGGCTATGGCTACACCTTC.